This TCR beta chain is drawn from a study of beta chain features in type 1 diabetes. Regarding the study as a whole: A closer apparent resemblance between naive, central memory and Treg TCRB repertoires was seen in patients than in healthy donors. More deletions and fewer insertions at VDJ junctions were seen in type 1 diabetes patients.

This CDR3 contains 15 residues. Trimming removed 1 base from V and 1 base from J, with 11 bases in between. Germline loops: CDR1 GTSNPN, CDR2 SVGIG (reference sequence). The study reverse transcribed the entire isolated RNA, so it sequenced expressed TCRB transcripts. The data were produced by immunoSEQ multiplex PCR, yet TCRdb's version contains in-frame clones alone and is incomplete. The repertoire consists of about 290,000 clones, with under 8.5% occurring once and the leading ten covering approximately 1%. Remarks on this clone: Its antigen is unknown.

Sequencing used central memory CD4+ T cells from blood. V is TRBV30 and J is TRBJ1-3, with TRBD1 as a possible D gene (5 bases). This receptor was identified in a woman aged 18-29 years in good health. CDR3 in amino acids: CAWSGSGNSGNTIYF. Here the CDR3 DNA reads TGTGCCTGGAGTGGGTCAGGGAATTCTGGAAACACCATATATTTT.